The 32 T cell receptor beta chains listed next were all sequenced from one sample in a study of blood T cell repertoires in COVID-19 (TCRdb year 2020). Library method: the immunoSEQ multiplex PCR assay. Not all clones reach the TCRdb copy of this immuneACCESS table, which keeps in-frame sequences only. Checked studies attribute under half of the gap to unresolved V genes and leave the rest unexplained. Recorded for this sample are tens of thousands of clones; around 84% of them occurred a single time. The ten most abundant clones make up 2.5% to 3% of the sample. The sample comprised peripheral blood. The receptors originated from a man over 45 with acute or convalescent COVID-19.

Here the CDR3 reads CASSRGGADNQPQHF. The DNA of the CDR3 is TGTGCCAGCAGCCGGGGGGGGGCCGACAATCAGCCCCAGCATTTT. The chain uses TRBV6-5 and TRBJ1-5; TRBD1 is a possible D gene (6 bases). The V gene lost 6 bases and the J gene lost 3 bases, with 15 bases spanning the gap. CDR3 length: 15 amino acids. Germline V lookup: CDR1 MNHEY, CDR2 SVGAGI.

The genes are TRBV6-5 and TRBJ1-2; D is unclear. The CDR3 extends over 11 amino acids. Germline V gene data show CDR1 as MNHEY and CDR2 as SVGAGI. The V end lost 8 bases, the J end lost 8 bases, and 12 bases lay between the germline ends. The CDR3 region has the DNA TGTGCCAGCGCTTTACCGGGGGGCTACACCTTC. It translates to CASALPGGYTF.

CDR3 amino acids: CASSERAQGNVNQPQHF. The CDR3 DNA reads as TGTGCCAGCAGCGAAAGGGCGCAGGGGAACGTCAATCAGCCCCAGCATTTT. The V and J genes are TRBV7-8 and TRBJ1-5; tentatively, D is TRBD1 (6 bases). The CDR3 runs 17 residues. V dropped 5 bases and J dropped 3 bases, with 20 bases sitting between them. Germline loops: CDR1 SGHVS, CDR2 FQNEAQ.

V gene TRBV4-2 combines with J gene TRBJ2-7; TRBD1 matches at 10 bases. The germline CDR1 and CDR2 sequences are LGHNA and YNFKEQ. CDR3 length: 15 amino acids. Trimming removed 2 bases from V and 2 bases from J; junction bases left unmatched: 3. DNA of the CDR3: TGTGCCAGCAGCCAACCCGGACAGGGGGCCTACGAGCAGTACTTC. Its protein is CASSQPGQGAYEQYF.

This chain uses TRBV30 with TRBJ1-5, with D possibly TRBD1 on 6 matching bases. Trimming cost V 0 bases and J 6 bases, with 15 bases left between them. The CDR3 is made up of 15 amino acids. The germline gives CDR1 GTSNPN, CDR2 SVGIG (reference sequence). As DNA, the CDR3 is TGTGCCTGGAGTGTAACCGGGACACGGGCTCAGCCCCAGCATTTT. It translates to CAWSVTGTRAQPQHF.

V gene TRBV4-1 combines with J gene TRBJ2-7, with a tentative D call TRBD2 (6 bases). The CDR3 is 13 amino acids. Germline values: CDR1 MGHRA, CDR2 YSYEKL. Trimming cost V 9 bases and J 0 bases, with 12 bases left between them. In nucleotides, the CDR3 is TGCGCCAGTCGCGGGATGAGCTCCTACGAGCAGTACTTC. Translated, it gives CASRGMSSYEQYF.

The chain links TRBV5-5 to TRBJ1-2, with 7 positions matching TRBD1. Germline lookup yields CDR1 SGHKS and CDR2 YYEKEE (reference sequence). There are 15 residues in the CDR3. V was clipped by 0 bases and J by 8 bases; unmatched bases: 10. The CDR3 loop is CASSLVTGDNQGYTF. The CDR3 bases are TGTGCCAGCAGCTTGGTAACAGGGGACAACCAGGGCTACACCTTC.

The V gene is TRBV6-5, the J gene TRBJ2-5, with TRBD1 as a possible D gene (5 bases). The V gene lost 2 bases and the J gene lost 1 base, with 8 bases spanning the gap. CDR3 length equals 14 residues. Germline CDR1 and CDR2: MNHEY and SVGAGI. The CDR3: CASSYGARQETQYF. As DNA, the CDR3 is TGTGCCAGCAGTTACGGGGCACGCCAAGAGACCCAGTACTTC.

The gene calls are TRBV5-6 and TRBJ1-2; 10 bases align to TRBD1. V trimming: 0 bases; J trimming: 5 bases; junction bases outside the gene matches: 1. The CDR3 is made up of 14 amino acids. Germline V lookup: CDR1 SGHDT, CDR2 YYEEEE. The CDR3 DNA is TGTGCCAGCAGCTTGGCGGACAGGGGGTATGGCTACACCTTC. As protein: CASSLADRGYGYTF. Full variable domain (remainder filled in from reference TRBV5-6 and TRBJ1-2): DAGVTQSPTHLIKTRGQQVTLRCSPKSGHDTVSWYQQALGQGPQFIFQYYEEEERQRGNFPDRFSGHQFPNYSSELNVNALLLGDSALYLCASSLADRGYGYTFGSGTRLTVV.

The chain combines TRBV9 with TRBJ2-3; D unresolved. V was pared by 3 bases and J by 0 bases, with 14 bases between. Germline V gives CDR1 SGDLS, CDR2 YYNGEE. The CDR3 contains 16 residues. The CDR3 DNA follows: TGTGCCAGCAGCGCTTACAGTCGATCAAGCACAGATACGCAGTATTTT. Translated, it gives CASSAYSRSSTDTQYF.

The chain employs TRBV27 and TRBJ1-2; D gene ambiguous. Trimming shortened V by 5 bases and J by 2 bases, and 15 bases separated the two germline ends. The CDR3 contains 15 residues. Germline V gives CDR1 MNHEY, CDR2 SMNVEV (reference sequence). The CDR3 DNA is TGTGCCAGCAGTCCCCACAACGTCCCAAACTATGGCTACACCTTC. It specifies CASSPHNVPNYGYTF.

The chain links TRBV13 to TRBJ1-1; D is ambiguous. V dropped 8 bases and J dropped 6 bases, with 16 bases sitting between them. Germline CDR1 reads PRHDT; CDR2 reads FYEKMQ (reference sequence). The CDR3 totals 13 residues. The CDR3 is CASSSGGRPEAFF. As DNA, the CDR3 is TGTGCCAGCTCCTCCGGAGGGCGCCCTGAAGCTTTCTTT.

The CDR3 here is CASSSRLAGADTQYF. CDR3 bases: TGCGCCAGCAGCTCAAGACTAGCGGGAGCAGATACGCAGTATTTT. The chain joins TRBV5-1 to TRBJ2-3, with 12 bases identical to TRBD2. In germline, CDR1 is SGHRS, CDR2 YFSETQ. The V segment lost 3 bases and the J segment 4 bases; nucleotides outside the gene matches: 3. The CDR3 extends over 15 amino acids.

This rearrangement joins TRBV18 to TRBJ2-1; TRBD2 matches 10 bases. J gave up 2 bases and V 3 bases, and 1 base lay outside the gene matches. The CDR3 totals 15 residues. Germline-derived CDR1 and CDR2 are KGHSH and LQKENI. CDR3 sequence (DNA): TGTGCCAGCTCACCTCTAGCGGGAGCCTACAATGAGCAGTTCTTC. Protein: CASSPLAGAYNEQFF. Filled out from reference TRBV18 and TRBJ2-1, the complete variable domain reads NAGVMQNPRHLVRRRGQEARLRCSPMKGHSHVYWYRQLPEEGLKFMVYLQKENIIDESGMPKERFSAEFPKEGPSILRIQQVVRGDSAAYFCASSPLAGAYNEQFFGPGTRLTVL.

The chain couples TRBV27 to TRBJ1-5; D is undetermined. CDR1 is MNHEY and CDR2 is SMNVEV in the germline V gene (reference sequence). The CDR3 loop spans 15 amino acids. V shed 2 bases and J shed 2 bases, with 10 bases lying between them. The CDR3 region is CASSLVANRNQPQHF. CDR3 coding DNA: TGTGCCAGCAGTTTAGTGGCAAATCGCAATCAGCCCCAGCATTTT.

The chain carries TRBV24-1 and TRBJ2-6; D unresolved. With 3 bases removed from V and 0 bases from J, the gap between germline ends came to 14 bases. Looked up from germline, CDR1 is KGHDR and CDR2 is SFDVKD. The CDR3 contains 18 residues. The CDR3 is CATSDRGRKSSGANVLTF. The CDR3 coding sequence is TGTGCCACCAGTGATCGTGGCAGGAAAAGCTCTGGGGCCAACGTCCTGACTTTC.

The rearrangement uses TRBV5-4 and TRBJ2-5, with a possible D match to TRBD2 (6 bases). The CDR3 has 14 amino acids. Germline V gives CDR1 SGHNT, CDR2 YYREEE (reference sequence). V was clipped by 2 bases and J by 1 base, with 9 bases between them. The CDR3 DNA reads TGTGCCAGCAGCTTATTGGGGGGCCAAGAGACCCAGTACTTC. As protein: CASSLLGGQETQYF.

The CDR3 loop is CASRQGTTNYGYTF. CDR3 coding DNA: TGCGCCAGCAGGCAGGGAACAACTAACTATGGCTACACCTTC. This chain links TRBV5-1 with TRBJ1-2; a weak D match, TRBD1 (5 bases). Germline V gene sequence: CDR1 SGHRS, CDR2 YFSETQ. The V end was cut by 5 bases, the J end by 0 bases, with 11 bases between. The CDR3 contains 14 residues.

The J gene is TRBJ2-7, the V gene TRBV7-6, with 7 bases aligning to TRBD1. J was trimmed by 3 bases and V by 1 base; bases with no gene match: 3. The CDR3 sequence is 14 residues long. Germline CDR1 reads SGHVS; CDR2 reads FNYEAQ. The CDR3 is CASSLGSGGYEQYF. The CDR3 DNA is TGTGCCAGCAGCTTAGGTTCAGGGGGCTACGAGCAGTACTTC. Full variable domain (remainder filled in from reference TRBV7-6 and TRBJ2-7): GAGVSQSPRYKVTKRGQDVALRCDPISGHVSLYWYRQALGQGPEFLTYFNYEAQQDKSGLPNDRFSAERPEGSISTLTIQRTEQRDSAMYRCASSLGSGGYEQYFGPGTRLTVT.

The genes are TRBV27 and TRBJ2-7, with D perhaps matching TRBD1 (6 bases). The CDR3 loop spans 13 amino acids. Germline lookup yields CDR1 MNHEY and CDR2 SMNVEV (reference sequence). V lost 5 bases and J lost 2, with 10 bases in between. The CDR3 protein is CASSPRTAYEQYF. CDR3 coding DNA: TGTGCCAGCAGTCCAAGGACAGCCTACGAGCAGTACTTC.

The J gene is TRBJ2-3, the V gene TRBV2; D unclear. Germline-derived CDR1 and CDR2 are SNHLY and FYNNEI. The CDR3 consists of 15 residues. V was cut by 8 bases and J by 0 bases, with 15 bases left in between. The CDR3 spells CASVDVLTSTDTQYF. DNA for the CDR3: TGTGCCAGCGTTGACGTACTAACTAGCACAGATACGCAGTATTTT. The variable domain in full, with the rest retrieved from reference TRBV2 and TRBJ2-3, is EPEVTQTPSHQVTQMGQEVILRCVPISNHLYFYWYRQILGQKVEFLVSFYNNEISEKSEIFDDQFSVERPDGSNFTLKIRSTKLEDSAMYFCASVDVLTSTDTQYFGPGTRLTVL.

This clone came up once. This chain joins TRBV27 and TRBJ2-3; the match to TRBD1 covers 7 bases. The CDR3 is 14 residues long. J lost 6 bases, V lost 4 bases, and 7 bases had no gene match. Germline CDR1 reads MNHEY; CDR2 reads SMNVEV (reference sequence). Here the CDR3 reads CASSSRQGADTQYF. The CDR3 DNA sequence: TGTGCCAGCAGTTCTCGACAGGGCGCGGATACGCAGTATTTT.

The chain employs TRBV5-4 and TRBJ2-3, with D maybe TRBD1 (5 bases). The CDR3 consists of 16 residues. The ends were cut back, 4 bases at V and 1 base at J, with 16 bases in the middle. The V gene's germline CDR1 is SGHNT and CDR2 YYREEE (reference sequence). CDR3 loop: CASSPVQAPRTDTQYF. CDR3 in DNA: TGTGCCAGCAGCCCGGTACAGGCACCTCGCACAGATACGCAGTATTTT.

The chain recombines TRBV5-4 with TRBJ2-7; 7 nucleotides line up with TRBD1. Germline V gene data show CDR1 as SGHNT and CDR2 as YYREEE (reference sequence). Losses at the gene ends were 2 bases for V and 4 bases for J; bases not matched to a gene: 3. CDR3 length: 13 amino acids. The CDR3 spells CASSFGTAYEQYF. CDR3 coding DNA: TGTGCCAGCAGCTTTGGGACAGCTTACGAGCAGTACTTC.

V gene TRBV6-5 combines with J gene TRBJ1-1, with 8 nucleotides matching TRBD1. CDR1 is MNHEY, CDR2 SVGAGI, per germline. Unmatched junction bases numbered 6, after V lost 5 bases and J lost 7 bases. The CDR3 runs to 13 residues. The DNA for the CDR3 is TGTGCCAGCAGTCGACAGGGGCCGGGTGAAGCTTTCTTT. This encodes CASSRQGPGEAFF.

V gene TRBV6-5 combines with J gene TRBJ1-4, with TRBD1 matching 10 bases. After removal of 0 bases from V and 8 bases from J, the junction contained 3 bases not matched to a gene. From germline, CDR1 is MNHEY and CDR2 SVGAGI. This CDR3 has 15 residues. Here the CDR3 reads CASSYSGTGVEKLFF. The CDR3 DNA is TGTGCCAGCAGTTACTCAGGGACAGGGGTAGAAAAACTGTTTTTT.

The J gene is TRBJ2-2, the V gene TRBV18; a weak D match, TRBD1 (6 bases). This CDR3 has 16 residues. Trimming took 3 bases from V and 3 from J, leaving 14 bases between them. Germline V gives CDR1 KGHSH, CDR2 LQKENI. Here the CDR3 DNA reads TGTGCCAGCTCACCTCTCGGGACATCCTACACCGGGGAGCTGTTTTTT. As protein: CASSPLGTSYTGELFF.

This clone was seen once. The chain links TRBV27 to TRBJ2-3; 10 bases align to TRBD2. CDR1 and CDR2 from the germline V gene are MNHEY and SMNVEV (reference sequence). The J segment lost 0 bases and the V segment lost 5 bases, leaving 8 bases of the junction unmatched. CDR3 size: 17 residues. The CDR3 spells CASSPMGGLASTDTQYF. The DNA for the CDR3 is TGTGCCAGCAGTCCGATGGGGGGACTAGCGAGCACAGATACGCAGTATTTT.

In nucleotides, the CDR3 is TGTGCCAGCAGCGTGGGAGGGGTGGCTGAAGCTTTCTTT. This encodes CASSVGGVAEAFF. The chain combines TRBV7-3 with TRBJ1-1, with a tentative D call TRBD1 (5 bases). The germline gives CDR1 SGHTA, CDR2 FQGTGA. V dropped 5 bases and J dropped 6 bases, with 13 bases sitting between them. CDR3 length: 13 amino acids.

The CDR3 is CASSFLDQPQHF. As DNA, the CDR3 is TGTGCCAGCAGTTTCCTCGATCAGCCCCAGCATTTT. The genes are TRBV27 and TRBJ1-5; D is unclear. V was clipped by 3 bases and J by 5 bases, with 5 bases between them. The CDR3 sequence is 12 residues long. The germline gives CDR1 MNHEY, CDR2 SMNVEV (reference sequence).

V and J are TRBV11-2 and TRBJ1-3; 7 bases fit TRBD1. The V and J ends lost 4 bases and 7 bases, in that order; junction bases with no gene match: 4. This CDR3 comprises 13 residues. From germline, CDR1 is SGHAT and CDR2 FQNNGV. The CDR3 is CASSSGQVNTIYF. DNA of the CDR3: TGTGCCAGCAGCTCAGGACAGGTGAACACCATATATTTT.

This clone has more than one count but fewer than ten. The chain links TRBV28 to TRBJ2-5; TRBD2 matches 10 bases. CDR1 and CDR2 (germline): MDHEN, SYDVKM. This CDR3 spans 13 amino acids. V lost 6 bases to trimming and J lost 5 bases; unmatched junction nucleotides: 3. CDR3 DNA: TGTGCCAGCAGCCGTAGCGGGAGGGAGACCCAGTACTTC. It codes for CASSRSGRETQYF.